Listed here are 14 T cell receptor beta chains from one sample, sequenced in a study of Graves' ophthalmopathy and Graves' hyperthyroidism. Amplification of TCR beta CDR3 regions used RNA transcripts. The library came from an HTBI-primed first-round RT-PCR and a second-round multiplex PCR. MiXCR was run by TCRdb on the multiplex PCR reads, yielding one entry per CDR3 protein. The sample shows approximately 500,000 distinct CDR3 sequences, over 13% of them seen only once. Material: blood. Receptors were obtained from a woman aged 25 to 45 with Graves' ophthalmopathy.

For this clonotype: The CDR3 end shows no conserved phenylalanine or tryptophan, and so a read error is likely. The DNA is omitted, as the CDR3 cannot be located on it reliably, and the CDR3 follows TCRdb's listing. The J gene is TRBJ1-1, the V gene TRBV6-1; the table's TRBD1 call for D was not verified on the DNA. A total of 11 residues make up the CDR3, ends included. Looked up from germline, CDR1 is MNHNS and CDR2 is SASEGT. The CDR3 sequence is CASRLGQEACL.

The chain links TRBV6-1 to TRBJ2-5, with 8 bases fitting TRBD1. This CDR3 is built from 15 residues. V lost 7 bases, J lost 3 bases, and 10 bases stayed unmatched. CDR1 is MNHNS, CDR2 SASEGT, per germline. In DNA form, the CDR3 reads TGTGCCAGCATCACGAGGACAGGGAATAAAGAGACCCAGTACTTC. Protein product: CASITRTGNKETQYF.

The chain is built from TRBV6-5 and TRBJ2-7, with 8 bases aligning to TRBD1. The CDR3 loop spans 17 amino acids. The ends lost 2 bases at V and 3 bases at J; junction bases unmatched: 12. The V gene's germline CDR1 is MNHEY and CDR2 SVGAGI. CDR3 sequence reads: CASSYTGQGMRFYEQYF. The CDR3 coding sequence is TGTGCCAGCAGTTACACCGGACAGGGAATGCGATTCTACGAGCAGTACTTC.

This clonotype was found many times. DNA for the CDR3: TGTGCCAGCAGTATTGCGGGACAGGCCCACTATGGCTACACCTTC. It codes for CASSIAGQAHYGYTF. This chain connects TRBV6-1 to TRBJ1-2, with 8 bases fitting TRBD1. CDR1 is MNHNS, CDR2 SASEGT, per germline. The J segment lost 3 bases and the V segment lost 5 bases, leaving 8 bases of the junction unmatched. CDR3 length: 15 residues.

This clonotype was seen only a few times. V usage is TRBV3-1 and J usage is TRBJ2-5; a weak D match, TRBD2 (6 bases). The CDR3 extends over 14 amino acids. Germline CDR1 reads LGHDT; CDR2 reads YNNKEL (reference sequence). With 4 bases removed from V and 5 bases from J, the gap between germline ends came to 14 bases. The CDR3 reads CASSRATGGETQYF. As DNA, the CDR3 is TGTGCCAGCAGCCGAGCAACAGGAGGGGAGACCCAGTACTTC.

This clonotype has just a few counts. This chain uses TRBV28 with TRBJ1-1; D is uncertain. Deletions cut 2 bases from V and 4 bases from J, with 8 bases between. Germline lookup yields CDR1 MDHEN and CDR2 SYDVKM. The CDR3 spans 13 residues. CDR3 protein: CASSLGASTEAFF. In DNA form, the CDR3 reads TGTGCCAGCAGTTTAGGTGCCAGCACTGAAGCTTTCTTT.

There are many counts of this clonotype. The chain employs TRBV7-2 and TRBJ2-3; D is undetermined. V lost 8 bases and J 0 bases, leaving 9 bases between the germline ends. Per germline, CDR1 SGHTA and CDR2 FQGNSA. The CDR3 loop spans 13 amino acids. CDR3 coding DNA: TGTGCCAGCCGTGACGGCAGCACAGATACGCAGTATTTT. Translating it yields CASRDGSTDTQYF.

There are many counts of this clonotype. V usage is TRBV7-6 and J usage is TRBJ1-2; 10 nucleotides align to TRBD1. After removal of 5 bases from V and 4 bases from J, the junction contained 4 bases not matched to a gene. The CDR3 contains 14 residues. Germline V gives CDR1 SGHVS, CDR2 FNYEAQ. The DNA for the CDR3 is TGTGCCAGCAGCGCCCGGGACAGGGGCTATGGCTACACCTTC. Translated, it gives CASSARDRGYGYTF.

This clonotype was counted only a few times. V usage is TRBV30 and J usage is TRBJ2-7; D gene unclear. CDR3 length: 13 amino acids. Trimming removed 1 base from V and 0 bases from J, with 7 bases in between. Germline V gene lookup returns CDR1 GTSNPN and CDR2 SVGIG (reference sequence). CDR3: CAWSAATSYEQYF. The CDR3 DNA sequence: TGTGCCTGGAGTGCGGCGACCTCCTACGAGCAGTACTTC.

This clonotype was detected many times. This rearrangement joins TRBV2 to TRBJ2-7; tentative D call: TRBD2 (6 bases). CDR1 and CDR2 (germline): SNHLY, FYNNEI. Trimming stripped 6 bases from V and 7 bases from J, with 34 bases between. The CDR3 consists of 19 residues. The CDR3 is CASSRGVAGDLFSWGEQYF. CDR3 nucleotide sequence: TGTGCCAGCAGCCGCGGGGTGGCAGGAGACTTATTCAGCTGGGGGGAGCAGTACTTC. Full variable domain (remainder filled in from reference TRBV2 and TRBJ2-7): EPEVTQTPSHQVTQMGQEVILRCVPISNHLYFYWYRQILGQKVEFLVSFYNNEISEKSEIFDDQFSVERPDGSNFTLKIRSTKLEDSAMYFCASSRGVAGDLFSWGEQYFGPGTRLTVT.

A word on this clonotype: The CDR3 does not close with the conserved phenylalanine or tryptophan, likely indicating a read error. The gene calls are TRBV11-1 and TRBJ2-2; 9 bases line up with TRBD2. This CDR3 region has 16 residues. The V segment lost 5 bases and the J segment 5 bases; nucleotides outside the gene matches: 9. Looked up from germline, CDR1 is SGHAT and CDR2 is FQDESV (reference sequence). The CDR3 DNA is TGTGCCAGCAGCCAAGGCGCGGGAGGGCCGACCGGGGAGCTGTTTTTG. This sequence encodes CASSQGAGGPTGELFL.

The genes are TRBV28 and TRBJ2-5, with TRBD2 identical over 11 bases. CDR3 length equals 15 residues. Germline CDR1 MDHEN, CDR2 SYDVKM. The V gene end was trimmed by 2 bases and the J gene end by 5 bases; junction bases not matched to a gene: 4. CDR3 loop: CASSLKLAGGETQYF. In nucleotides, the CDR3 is TGTGCCAGCAGTTTAAAGCTAGCGGGAGGCGAGACCCAGTACTTC.

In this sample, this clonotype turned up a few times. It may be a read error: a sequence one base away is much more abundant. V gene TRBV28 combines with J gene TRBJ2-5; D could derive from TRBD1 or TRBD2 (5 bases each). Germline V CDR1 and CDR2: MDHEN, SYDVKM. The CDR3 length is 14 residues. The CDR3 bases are TGTGCCAGCAGTTTGTGGGGCGAGAGGGAGACCAAGTACTTC. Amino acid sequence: CASSLWGERETKYF. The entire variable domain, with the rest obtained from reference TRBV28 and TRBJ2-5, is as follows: DVKVTQSSRYLVKRTGEKVFLECVQDMDHENMFWYRQDPGLGLRLIYFSYDVKMKEKGDIPEGYSVSREKKERFSLILESASTNQTSMYLCASSLWGERETKYFGPGTRLLVL.

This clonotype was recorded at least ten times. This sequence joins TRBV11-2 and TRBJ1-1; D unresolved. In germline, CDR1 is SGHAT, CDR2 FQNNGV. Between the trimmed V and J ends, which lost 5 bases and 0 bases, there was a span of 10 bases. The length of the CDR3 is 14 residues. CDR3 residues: CASSRLDMNTEAFF. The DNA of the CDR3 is TGTGCCAGCAGCCGACTGGATATGAACACTGAAGCTTTCTTT.